A selection of T cell receptor beta chains follows, all from one sample in a study of beta chain features in type 1 diabetes. Data came from immunoSEQ multiplex PCR; TCRdb stores just in-frame clones and leaves some out. Among a few hundred thousand clones listed, less than 15% were seen once. Sequenced: naive CD4+ T cells from blood. These TCRs come from a woman younger than 35 with type 1 diabetes. The conserved cysteine and the conserved F or W are not part of the CDR3 here.

V gene | CDR3 protein
TRBV6-5 | ASSTAGNEQF
TRBV5-1 | ASKVGTSTDTQY
TRBV30 | AWAAGPIQY
TRBV5-1 | ASSSSSGRNEQF
TRBV7-2 | ASSLGTSARSTDTQY
TRBV19 | ASSHGGSYNEQF
TRBV28 | ASSKGTSGTF
TRBV5-6 | ASSLFGGETQY
TRBV5-1 | ASSLGGTGVYNEQF
TRBV4-3 | ASSPSGTGSEKLF
TRBV9 | ASSVDPHSSGSGNEQF
TRBV25-1 | ATADYNEQF
TRBV5-1 | ASSLARGLGETQY
TRBV11-3 | ASSPGADTQY
TRBV7-9 | ASSLARGGANVLT
TRBV18 | ASSESAAYNEQF
TRBV30 | AWSVDQSTDTQY
TRBV19 | ASSVTSGSIREQF
TRBV6-6 | ASSYNRLAGGSEQY
TRBV6-1 | ASSEFRTSGFYNEQF
TRBV19 | ASRQAMSSYNEQF
TRBV25-1 | ASKKRESWGTQY
TRBV5-4 | ASSPGGTSGSDEQF
TRBV10-3 | ATRDEDTQY
TRBV7-3 | ASSLAGAWNNEQF
TRBV20-1 | SARDHGGII
TRBV30 | AWSVRTAPYGYT
TRBV6-5 | ASSGGPTGKETQY
TRBV27 | ASNPSGRGTDTQY
TRBV2 | ASSIQGWDIQY
TRBV15 | ATSRDLQDRPL
TRBV18 | ASSTSRSPTEAF
TRBV7-9 | ASSLGIADSYNEQF
TRBV30 | AWSVLGGPYEQY
TRBV28 | ASSFGDTQY
TRBV7-2 | ASSLSGANEQF
TRBV2 | ASRGGNTGELF
TRBV9 | ASSVAWRGGSTDTQY
TRBV25-1 | ASLSWVGDEQY
TRBV18 | ASSPGQASYEQY
TRBV21-1 | ASSGHRDRRSYNEQF
TRBV7-2 | ASSYSGSSYNEQF
TRBV2 | ASGDSNVNQPQH
TRBV18 | ASSPPVNLNYGYT
TRBV2 | ASSQGQGFYNEQF
TRBV7-9 | ASSLETGTGRNEQF
TRBV9 | ASSNKRETQY
TRBV19 | ASIRGYEQF